The table lists the clone carrying this T cell receptor (beta chain) with a few counts. Its target is not known. Trimming shortened V by 0 bases and J by 7 bases, and 7 bases separated the two germline ends. Germline V CDR1 and CDR2: KGHSH, LQKENI. This CDR3 spans 13 amino acids. This sample is drawn from a study of beta chain features in type 1 diabetes. Sequenced material consisted of expressed TCRB transcripts (all of the isolated RNA was reverse transcribed). Deep immunoSEQ sequencing covered naive, central memory and regulatory T cell samples. Generated by immunoSEQ multiplex PCR, the TCRdb table keeps only in-frame clones and is missing some. The data contain hundreds of thousands of clones, roughly 12% of them singletons. The collection from each donor was one heparinised blood draw averaging about 116 mL. Findings and limits, study-wide: More deletions and fewer insertions at VDJ junctions were found in patients with type 1 diabetes. TCRB CDR3s were moderately but significantly shorter in Type 1 diabetes patients in all four CD4+ subsets.

The sequence derives from a man aged 18 to 29 with type 1 diabetes. The sequenced sample was naive CD4+ T cells from blood. V and J are TRBV18 and TRBJ2-1; D not certain. The CDR3: CASSPPIANEQFF. The CDR3 coding sequence is TGTGCCAGCTCACCACCAATTGCAAATGAGCAGTTCTTC.